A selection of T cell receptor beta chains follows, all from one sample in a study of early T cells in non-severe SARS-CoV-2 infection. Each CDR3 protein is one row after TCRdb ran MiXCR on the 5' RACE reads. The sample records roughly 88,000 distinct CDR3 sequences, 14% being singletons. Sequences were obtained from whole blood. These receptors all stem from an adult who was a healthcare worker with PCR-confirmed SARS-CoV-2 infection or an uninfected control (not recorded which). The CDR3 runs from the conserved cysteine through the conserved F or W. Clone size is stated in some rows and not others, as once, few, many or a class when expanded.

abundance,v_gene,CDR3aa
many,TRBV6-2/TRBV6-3,CASSRDSGTEAFF
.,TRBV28,CASRVDSSENTIYF
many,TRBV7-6,CASSFRDTLSYEQYF
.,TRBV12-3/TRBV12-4,CASSFMGQANTGELFF
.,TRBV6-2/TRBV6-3,CASTDLSYEQYF
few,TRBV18,CASSTGGQNTEAFF
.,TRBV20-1,CSASSDGFSYEQYF
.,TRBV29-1,CSVGVGNEQFF
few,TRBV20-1,CSNYMGARTDTQYF
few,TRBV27,CASRLVAGALTDTQYF
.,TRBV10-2,CASTGTGEAFF
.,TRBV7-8,CASSLAVRGDSNTGELFF
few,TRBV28,CASGGVQETQYF
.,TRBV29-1,CSAWTDPNSPLHF
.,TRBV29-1,CSGQGSYEQYF
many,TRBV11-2,CASSFSTDAYEQYF
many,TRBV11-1,CASTGLADPGANVLTF
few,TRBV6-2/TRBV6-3,CASSYRVGGELFF
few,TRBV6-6,CASSYGPITGTGTSGYTF
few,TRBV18,CASSPTTGADEAFF
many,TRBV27,CASSLSKGGRNEQFF
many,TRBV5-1,CASAWGSQYQETQYF
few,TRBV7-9,CASSLSQGPNQPQHF
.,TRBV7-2,CATRVSGGQETQYF
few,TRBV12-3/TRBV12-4,CASMGEARNEQYF
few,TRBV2,CASRGQGASNEQFF
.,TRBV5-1,CASSFRDTIQETQYF
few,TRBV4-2,CASSQVPTGGRGYTF
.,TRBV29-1,CSASPGGGTTEAFF
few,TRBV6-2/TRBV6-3,CASSYSEINTEAFF
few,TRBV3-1,CASSQEYILAGAQFF
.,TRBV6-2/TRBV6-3,CASGAGSPKDADTQYF
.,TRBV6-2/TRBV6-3,CASSSPDSSTNEKLFF
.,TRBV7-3,CASSPARGTDTQYF
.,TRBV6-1,CASSEGTRGYGYTF
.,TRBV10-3,CAISLSPGEQYF
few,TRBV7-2,CASSLAERGRGEQYF
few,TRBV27,CASSSGGHPNYGYTF
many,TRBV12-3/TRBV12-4,CASSFQNYGYTF
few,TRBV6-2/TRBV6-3,CASSHSTIAKNIQYF
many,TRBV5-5,CASSMTERVNTEAFF
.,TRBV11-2,CASSFAASGANVLTF